This T cell receptor (beta chain) was obtained from a study of cytomegalovirus exposure and HLA in healthy donors. Notes on the study in general: The investigators catalogued 150 or so TCR beta chains as cytomegalovirus-associated.

This clone was detected once. Its antigen is undetermined. The PCR had 60 Vbeta and 13 Jbeta primers. The table came from immunoSEQ multiplex PCR; TCRdb's copy has only in-frame clones and leaves some out. This table has 150,000 to 200,000 clones, around 80% appearing once. The CDR3 is 16 residues long. CDR1 and CDR2 (germline): SGHTA, FQGNSA. V shed 5 bases, J shed 7 bases, and the junction held 13 bases outside the gene matches. These donors counted as nominally healthy when sampled, but unrecorded immune exposures were likely. The chain combines TRBV7-2 with TRBJ2-2; 7 bases match TRBD1. The sequenced material came from PBMCs. The receptor was isolated from a woman aged 45-65 years in good health and CMV-seropositive. The CDR3 region has the DNA TGTGCCAGCAGCCAACGATTCAACAGGGGTGGCGGGGAGCTGTTTTTT. It translates to CASSQRFNRGGGELFF.